This is a list of T cell receptor beta chains from one sample in a study of T cells after yellow fever vaccination. TCRdb redid the calling of the 5' RACE reads with MiXCR, one entry per CDR3 protein. The top ten clones hold 41% of a sample with tens of thousands of distinct CDR3 sequences, 7.5% to 9% of them seen once. The material sequenced was CD8+ T cells sorted from PBMCs, taken on the day of the yellow fever booster vaccination. These receptors were collected from a young man who received the YFV17D yellow fever vaccine. The CDR3 runs from the conserved cysteine through the conserved F or W. Each record gives: D gene, J gene, clone size, V gene, CDR3 protein, CDR3 DNA. D genes are given only for firm matches. Rows may omit the clone size; those that give it use once, few, many or a size class.

.	TRBJ2-7	.	TRBV18	CASSPIRTLSSYEQYF	TGTGCCAGCTCACCTATCCGGACTCTCAGCTCCTACGAGCAGTACTTC
TRBD1	TRBJ2-1	few	TRBV6-2/TRBV6-3	CASSYLTGGNEQFF	TGTGCCAGCAGTTACCTGACAGGGGGTAATGAGCAGTTCTTC
.	TRBJ2-1	.	TRBV7-6	CASSPAGLQSSYNEQFF	TGTGCCAGCAGCCCCGCTGGCCTCCAGAGCTCCTACAATGAGCAGTTCTTC
.	TRBJ2-3	many	TRBV2	CASWVGGGTDTQYF	TGTGCCAGCTGGGTGGGTGGAGGCACAGATACGCAGTATTTT
TRBD2	TRBJ2-4	few	TRBV9	CASSEAGTSVKNIQYF	TGTGCCAGCAGCGAAGCCGGGACTAGCGTAAAAAACATTCAGTACTTC
.	TRBJ2-4	.	TRBV4-2	CASSQEGGEWLAKNIQYF	TGTGCCAGCAGCCAAGAAGGCGGGGAATGGCTAGCCAAAAACATTCAGTACTTC
.	TRBJ1-2	many	TRBV7-9	CASSLFDENYGYTF	TGTGCCAGCAGCTTATTCGACGAGAACTATGGCTACACCTTC
.	TRBJ2-7	.	TRBV19	CASSIGGNYEQYF	TGTGCCAGTAGTATTGGGGGGAACTACGAGCAGTACTTC
TRBD2	TRBJ2-3	.	TRBV6-5	CASSRLAGEFTDTQYF	TGTGCCAGCAGCAGACTAGCGGGAGAATTCACAGATACGCAGTATTTT
.	TRBJ2-3	many	TRBV6-6	CASSYTISDTQYF	TGTGCCAGCAGTTATACAATTTCAGATACGCAGTATTTT
TRBD1	TRBJ2-5	few	TRBV9	CASSGAGTGETQYF	TGTGCCAGCAGCGGTGCCGGGACAGGGGAGACCCAGTACTTC
.	TRBJ2-1	few	TRBV30	CAWSGRYTIFNEQFF	TGTGCCTGGAGTGGAAGGTATACCATATTCAATGAGCAGTTCTTC
TRBD2	TRBJ2-7	few	TRBV12-3/TRBV12-4	CASSLTSGTSEQYF	TGTGCCAGCAGTTTGACTAGCGGGACGTCCGAGCAGTACTTC
TRBD1	TRBJ2-5	.	TRBV7-9	CASSLADRALQETQYF	TGTGCCAGCAGCCTTGCAGACAGGGCCCTCCAAGAGACCCAGTACTTC
.	TRBJ1-1	few	TRBV9	CASSVDGGSDTEAFF	TGTGCCAGCAGCGTAGATGGGGGTTCGGACACTGAAGCTTTCTTT
.	TRBJ1-1	few	TRBV21-1	CASSKAFRTGVMNTEAFF	TGTGCCAGCAGCAAAGCTTTTCGGACCGGGGTCATGAACACTGAAGCTTTCTTT
.	TRBJ2-7	.	TRBV4-2	CASSQAGTPYEQYF	TGTGCCAGCAGCCAAGCCGGGACCCCATACGAGCAGTACTTC
TRBD1	TRBJ2-7	many	TRBV12-3/TRBV12-4	CAIDRDRGVEQYF	TGTGCCATCGACCGGGACAGGGGGGTCGAGCAGTACTTC